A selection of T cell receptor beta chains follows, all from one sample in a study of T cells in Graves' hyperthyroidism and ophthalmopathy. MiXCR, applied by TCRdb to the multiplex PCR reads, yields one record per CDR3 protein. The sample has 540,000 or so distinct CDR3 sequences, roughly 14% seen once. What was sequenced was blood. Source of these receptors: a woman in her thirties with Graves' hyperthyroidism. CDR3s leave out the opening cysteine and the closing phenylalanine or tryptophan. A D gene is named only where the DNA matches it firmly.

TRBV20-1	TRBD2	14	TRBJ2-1	SARDPAGDAVGEQF
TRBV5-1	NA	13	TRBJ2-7	ASSLEGRKTYEQY
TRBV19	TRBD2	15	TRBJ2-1	ASSRLAGARITDEQF
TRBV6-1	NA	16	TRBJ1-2	ASRPRSLGFRSYYGYT
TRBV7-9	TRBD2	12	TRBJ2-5	ASSLTSPGETQY
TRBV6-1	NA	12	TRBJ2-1	ASVAGESYNEQF
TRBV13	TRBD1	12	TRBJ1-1	ASSLRQGVTEAF
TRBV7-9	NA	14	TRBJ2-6	ASSHTARAGANVLT
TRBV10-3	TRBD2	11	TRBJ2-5	AISRGGSETQY
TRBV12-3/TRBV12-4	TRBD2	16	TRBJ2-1	ASSRFGLAGGGRGEQF
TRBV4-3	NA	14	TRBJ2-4	ASSQDWGDHKNIQY
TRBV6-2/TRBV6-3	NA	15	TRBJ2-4	ASSYPGTAGIKNIQY
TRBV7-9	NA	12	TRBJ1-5	ASSFEGSHQPQH
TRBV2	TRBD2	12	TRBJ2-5	ASSVLAGEGTQY
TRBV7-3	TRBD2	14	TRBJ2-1	ASSFYTGGPYNEQF
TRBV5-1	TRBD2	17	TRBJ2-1	ASSLEASGRAATYNEQF
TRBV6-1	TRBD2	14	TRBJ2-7	ASSVTSGSLVYEQY
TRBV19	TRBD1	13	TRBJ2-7	ASSIRTGEVYEQY
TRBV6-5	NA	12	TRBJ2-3	ASSYSDSTDTQY
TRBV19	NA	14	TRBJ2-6	ASRTGRNSGANVLT
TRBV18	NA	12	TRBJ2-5	ASSPKGDRETQY
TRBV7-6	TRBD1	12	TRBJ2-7	ASNPGTGGYEQY
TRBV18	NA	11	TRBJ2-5	ASSPPGQETQY
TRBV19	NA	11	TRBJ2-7	ASSILGGYEQY
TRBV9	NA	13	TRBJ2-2	ASSVGDTNTGELF
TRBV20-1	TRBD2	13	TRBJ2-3	SARDASGNPDTQY
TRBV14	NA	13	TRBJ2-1	ASSQDQGLYNEQF